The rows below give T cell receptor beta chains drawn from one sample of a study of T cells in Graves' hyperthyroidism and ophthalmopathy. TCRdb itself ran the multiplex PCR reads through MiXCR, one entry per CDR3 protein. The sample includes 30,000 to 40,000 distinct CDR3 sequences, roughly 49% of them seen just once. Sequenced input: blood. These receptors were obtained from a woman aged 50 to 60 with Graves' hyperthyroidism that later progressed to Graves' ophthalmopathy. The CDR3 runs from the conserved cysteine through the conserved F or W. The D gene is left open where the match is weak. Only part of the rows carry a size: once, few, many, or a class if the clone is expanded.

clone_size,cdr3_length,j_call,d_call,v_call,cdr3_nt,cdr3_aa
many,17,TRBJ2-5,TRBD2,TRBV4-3,TGCGCCAGCAGCCAAGGGTCGGCGGGAGGGCGGCAAGAGACCCAGTACTTC,CASSQGSAGGRQETQYF
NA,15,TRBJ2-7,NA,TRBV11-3,TGTGCCAGAAGCTTAGCGGCAGTTCTTACCTACGAGCAGTACTTC,CARSLAAVLTYEQYF
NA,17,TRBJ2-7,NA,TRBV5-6,TGTGCCAGCAGGAGCTATCCCTTCCCCCGGGGGCTTCTAGAGCAGTACTTC,CASRSYPFPRGLLEQYF
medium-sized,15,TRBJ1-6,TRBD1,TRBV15,TGTGCCACCAGCAGGGGACAGGGGAATAATTCACCCCTCCACTTT,CATSRGQGNNSPLHF
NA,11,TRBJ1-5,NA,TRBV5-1,TGCGCCAGCAGCGTGGGGGAGACCCAGCATTTT,CASSVGETQHF
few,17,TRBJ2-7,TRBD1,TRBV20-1,TGCAGTGCTAGCCGGGACAGGTCTTCATCGCTCCCCTACGAGCAGTACTTC,CSASRDRSSSLPYEQYF
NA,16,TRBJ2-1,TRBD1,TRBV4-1,TGCGCCAGCAGCCAAGAGGGGACAGGCTCCTACAATGAGCAGTTCTTC,CASSQEGTGSYNEQFF
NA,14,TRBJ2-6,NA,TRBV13,TGTGCCAGCAGCTTAGCCCCGGGGGCCAACGTCCTGACTTTC,CASSLAPGANVLTF
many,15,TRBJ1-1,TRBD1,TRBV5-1,TGCGCCAGCAGCGAGACAGGGACAGCGAACACTGAAGCTTTCTTT,CASSETGTANTEAFF
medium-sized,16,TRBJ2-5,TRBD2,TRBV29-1,TGCAGCGTTGAAGGTCGGGCGGGAGTCTGGCAAGAGACCCAGTACTTC,CSVEGRAGVWQETQYF
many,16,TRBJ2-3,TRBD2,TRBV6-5,TGTGCCAGCAGCCCGAGGGCTAGCGGGAGTCATGATACGCAGTATTTT,CASSPRASGSHDTQYF
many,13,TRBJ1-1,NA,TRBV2,TGTGCCAGCAGTCCCGACATGAACACTGAAGCTTTCTTT,CASSPDMNTEAFF
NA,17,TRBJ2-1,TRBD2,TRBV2,TGTGCCAGCTCACCACGACTAGCGGGAGGGGACCACAATGAGCAGTTCTTC,CASSPRLAGGDHNEQFF
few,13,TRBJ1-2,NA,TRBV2,TGTGCCAGCAGCCTGGGATCGCTAACTGGAAACACCTTC,CASSLGSLTGNTF
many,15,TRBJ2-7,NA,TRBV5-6,TGTGCCAGCAGGTCCATCAGGGATTTTCCCTACGAGCAGTACTTC,CASRSIRDFPYEQYF
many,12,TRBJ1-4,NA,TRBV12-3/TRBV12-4,TGTGCCAGCAGTCTAAGCCTCGAAAAACTGTTTTTT,CASSLSLEKLFF
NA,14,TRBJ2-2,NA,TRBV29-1,TGCAGCTTTGCCGGGCCCTTGAACACCGGGGAGCTGTTTTTT,CSFAGPLNTGELFF
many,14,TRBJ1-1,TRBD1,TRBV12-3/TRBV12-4,TGTGCCAGCAGCCTTGGCAGGGGGCTCACTGAAGCTTTCTTT,CASSLGRGLTEAFF
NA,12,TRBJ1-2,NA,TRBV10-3,TGTGCCATCAGCGGAACCGCAAGGGGCTACACCTTC,CAISGTARGYTF
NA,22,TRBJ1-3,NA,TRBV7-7,TGTGCTAGCAGCTTAGCAATGGGAAGTGGCCCTGGGAGGCTGTGCTCTGGAAACACCATATATTTT,CASSLAMGSGPGRLCSGNTIYF
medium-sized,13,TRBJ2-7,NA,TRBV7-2,TGTGCCAGCGGGGGCGGGAGCGGATACGAGCAGTACTTC,CASGGGSGYEQYF
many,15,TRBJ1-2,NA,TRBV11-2,TGTGCCAGCAGCTTAATGACAGTGGAGATATCTGGCTACACCTTC,CASSLMTVEISGYTF
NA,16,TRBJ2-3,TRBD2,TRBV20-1,TGCAGTGCTAGAGTCTTGGACACGGGAGGGACTGATACGCAGTATTTT,CSARVLDTGGTDTQYF
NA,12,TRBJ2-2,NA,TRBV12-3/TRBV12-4,TGTGCCAGCTTAAAGGGGGGCGGGGAGCTGTTTTTT,CASLKGGGELFF
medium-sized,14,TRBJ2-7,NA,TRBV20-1,TGCAGTGCAACGACTAGGGGGAGAAGCTACGAGCAGTACTTC,CSATTRGRSYEQYF
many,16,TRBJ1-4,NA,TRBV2,TGTGCCAGCCATCGAATGACGGGTGCAACTAATGAAAAACTGTTTTTT,CASHRMTGATNEKLFF
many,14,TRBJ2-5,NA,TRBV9,TGTGCCAGCAGCCCGAGGACTGGAGAAGAGACCCAGTACTTC,CASSPRTGEETQYF
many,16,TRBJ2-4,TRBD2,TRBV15,TGTGCCACCAGCACCCCCGTAGCGGGAGCCAAAAACATTCAGTACTTC,CATSTPVAGAKNIQYF
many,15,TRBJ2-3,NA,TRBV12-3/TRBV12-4,TGTGCCAGCAGTTTAGTTGTGGGAGCGGCAGATACGCAGTATTTT,CASSLVVGAADTQYF
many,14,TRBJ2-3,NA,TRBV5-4,TGTGCCAGCAGCTTAGTTCAGGGTCTAGATACGCAGTATTTT,CASSLVQGLDTQYF
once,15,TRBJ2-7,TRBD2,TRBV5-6,TGTGCCAGCAGCTTGGTGCTAGCGGGAGGTTACGAGCAGTACTTC,CASSLVLAGGYEQYF
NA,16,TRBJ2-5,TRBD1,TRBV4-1,TGCGCCAGCAGCCAAGCCCAGGCACAGGGGCGCGAGACCCAGTACTTC,CASSQAQAQGRETQYF
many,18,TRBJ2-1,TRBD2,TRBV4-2,TGTGCCAGCAGCCAAGATGGTAGCGGGACTAGCTCTGTCTATGAGCAGTTCTTC,CASSQDGSGTSSVYEQFF
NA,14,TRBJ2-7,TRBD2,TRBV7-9,TGTGCCAGCAGCTCGATAGCGGGAGCCTACGAGCAGTACTTC,CASSSIAGAYEQYF
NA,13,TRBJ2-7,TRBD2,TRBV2,TGTGCCAGCAGACTAGCGGGAGAATACGAGCAGTACTTC,CASRLAGEYEQYF
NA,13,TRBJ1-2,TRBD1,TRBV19,TGTGCCAGTAGTAGGACAGGGGGCTATGGCTACACCTTC,CASSRTGGYGYTF
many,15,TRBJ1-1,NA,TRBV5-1,TGCGCCAGCAGCTTGGCCGAGGGCGGTTTCACTGAAGCTTTCTTT,CASSLAEGGFTEAFF
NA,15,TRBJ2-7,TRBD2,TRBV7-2,TGTGCCAGCAGCAGTCCAGCGGGAGGGCCTTACGAGCAGTACTTC,CASSSPAGGPYEQYF
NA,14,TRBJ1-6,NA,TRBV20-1,TGCAGTGCTCGGCCCCCAATTGGCAATTCACCCCTCCACTTT,CSARPPIGNSPLHF
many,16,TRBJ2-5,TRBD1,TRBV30,TGTGCCTGGAGTATGACCCGGAGGACAGGGTACGAGACCCAGTACTTC,CAWSMTRRTGYETQYF
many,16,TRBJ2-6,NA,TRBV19,TGTGCCAGTAGTAATTCTCAGGTGCTTGGGGCCAACGTCCTGACTTTC,CASSNSQVLGANVLTF
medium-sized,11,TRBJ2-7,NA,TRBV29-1,TGCAGCGTTAGGAGATCCTACGAGCAGTACTTC,CSVRRSYEQYF
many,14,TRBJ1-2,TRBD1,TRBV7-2,TGTGCCAGCAGCAGAGACGGGACAGTCTATGGCTACACCTTC,CASSRDGTVYGYTF
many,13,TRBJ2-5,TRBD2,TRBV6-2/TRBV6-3,TGTGCCAGCAGTTATAGTACTAGCGGGACGTGGTACTTC,CASSYSTSGTWYF
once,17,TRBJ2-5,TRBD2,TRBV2,TGTGCCAGCAGTGAATTCTCCACTAGCGGGAGGGCAGGGACCCAATACTTC,CASSEFSTSGRAGTQYF
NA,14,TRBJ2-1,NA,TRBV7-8,TGTGCCAGCAGCGCAGAGTGGGTTGGCGACAAGCAGTTCTTC,CASSAEWVGDKQFF
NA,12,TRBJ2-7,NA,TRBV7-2,TGTGCCAGCAGCTTAGGCCTGGGCAAGCAGTACTTC,CASSLGLGKQYF
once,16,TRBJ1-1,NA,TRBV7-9,TGTGCCAGCAGCTTAGAGCACGGGAGGTCGAACAGTGAAGCTTTCTTT,CASSLEHGRSNSEAFF
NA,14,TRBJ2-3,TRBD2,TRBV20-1,TGCAGTGCTCATGGGACTAGCGGGAGAGATACGCAGTATTTT,CSAHGTSGRDTQYF
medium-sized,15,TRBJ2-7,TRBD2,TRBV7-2,TGTGCCAGCAGCCGGGGGGTTGAGTCGGGCCACGAGCAGTACTTC,CASSRGVESGHEQYF
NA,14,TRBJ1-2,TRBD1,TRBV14,TGTGCCAGCAGCCAAGTTCAGGGGGCGCATGGCTACACCTTC,CASSQVQGAHGYTF
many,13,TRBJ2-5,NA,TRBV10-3,TGTGCCATCGAGGGCAGGGAGAGCGAGACCCAGTACTTC,CAIEGRESETQYF
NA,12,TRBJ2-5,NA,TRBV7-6,TGTGCCAGCAGCTTACAGGGGGAGACCCAGTACTTC,CASSLQGETQYF
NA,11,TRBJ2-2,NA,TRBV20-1,TGCAGTGCGGTGACTAGCGGGGAGCTGTTTTTT,CSAVTSGELFF
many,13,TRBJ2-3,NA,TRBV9,TGTGCCAGCAGCGAAACTGAGTGGGATACGCAGTATTTT,CASSETEWDTQYF